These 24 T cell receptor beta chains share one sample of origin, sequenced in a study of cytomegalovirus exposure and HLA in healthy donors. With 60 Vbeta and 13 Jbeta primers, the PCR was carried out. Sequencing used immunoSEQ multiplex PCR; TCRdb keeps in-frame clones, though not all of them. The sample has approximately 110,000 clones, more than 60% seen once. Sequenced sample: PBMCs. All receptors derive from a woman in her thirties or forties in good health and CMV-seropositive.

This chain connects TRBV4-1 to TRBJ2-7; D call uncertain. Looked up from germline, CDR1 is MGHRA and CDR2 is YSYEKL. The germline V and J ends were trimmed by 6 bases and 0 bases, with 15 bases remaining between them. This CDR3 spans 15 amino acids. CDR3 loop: CASRRLELSSYEQYF. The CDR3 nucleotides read TGCGCCAGCAGGAGACTGGAATTGAGCTCCTACGAGCAGTACTTC.

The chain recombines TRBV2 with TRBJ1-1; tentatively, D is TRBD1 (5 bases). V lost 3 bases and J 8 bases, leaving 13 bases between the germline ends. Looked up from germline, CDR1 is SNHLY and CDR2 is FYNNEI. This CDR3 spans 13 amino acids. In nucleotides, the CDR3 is TGTGCCAGCAGTGATGGGGAGGGGATAGAAGCTTTCTTT. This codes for CASSDGEGIEAFF.

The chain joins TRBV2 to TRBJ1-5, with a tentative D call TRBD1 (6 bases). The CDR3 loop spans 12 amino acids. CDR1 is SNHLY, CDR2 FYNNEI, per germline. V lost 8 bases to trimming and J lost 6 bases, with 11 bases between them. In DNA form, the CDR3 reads TGTGCCAGCGGGGGCTCTTCTCAGCCCCAGCATTTT. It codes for CASGGSSQPQHF.

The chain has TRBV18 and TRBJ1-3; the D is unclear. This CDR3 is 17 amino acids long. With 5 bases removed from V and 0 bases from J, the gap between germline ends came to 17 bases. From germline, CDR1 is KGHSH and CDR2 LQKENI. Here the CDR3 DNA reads TGTGCCAGCTCAGAACGCACCGGGATCCGCTCTGGAAACACCATATATTTT. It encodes CASSERTGIRSGNTIYF.

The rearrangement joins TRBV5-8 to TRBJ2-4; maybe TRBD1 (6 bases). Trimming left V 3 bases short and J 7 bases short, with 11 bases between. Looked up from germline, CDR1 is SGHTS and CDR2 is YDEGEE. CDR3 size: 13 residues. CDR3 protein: CASSYRVRNIQYF. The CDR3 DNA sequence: TGTGCCAGCAGCTACAGGGTGCGGAACATTCAGTACTTC.

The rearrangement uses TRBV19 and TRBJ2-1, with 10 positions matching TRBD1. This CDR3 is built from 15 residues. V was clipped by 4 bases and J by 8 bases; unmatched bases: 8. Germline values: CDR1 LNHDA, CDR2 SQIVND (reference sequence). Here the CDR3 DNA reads TGTGCCAGTAGTACAGGGACAGGGGTGGTGGATGAGCAGTTCTTC. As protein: CASSTGTGVVDEQFF.

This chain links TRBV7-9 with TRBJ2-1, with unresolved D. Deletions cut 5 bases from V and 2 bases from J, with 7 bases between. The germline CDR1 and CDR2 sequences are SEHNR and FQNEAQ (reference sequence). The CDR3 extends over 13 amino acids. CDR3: CASSQRAYNEQFF. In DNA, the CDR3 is TGTGCCAGCAGCCAAAGAGCCTACAATGAGCAGTTCTTC.

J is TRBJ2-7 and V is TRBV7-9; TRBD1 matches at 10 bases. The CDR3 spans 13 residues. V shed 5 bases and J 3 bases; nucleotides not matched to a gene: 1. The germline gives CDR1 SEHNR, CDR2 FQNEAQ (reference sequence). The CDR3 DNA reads TGTGCCAGCAGCAGGGACAGGGGCTACGAGCAGTACTTC. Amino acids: CASSRDRGYEQYF. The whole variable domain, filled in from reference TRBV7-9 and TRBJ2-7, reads DTGVSQNPRHKITKRGQNVTFRCDPISEHNRLYWYRQTLGQGPEFLTYFQNEAQLEKSRLLSDRFSAERPKGSFSTLEIQRTEQGDSAMYLCASSRDRGYEQYFGPGTRLTVT.

CDR3 sequence: CASSGPRDRSYGYTF. CDR3 bases: TGTGCCAGCAGTGGCCCCCGGGACAGGTCGTATGGCTACACCTTC. The chain employs TRBV25-1 and TRBJ1-2; the match to TRBD1 covers 8 bases. Germline CDR1 and CDR2: MGHDK and SYGVNS. The CDR3 length is 15 residues. With V trimmed by 4 bases and J by 5 bases, 9 bases remained unmatched.

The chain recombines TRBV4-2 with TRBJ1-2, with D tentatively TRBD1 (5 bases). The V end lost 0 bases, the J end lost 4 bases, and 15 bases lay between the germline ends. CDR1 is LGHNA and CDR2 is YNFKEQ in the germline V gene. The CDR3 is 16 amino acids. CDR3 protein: CASSQDVAGRIYGYTF. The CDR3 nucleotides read TGTGCCAGCAGCCAAGATGTTGCAGGGAGGATCTATGGCTACACCTTC.

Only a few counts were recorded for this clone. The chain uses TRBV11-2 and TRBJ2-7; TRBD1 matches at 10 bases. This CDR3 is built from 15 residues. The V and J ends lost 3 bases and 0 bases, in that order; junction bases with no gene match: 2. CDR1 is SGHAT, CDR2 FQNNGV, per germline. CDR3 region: CASSFDRGHSYEQYF. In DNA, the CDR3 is TGTGCCAGCAGCTTTGACAGGGGGCACTCCTACGAGCAGTACTTC.

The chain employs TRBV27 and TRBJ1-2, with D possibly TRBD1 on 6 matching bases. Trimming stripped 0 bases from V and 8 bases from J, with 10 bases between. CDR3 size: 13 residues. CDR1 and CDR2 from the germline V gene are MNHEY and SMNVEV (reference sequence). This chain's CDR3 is CASSLSGGSGYTF. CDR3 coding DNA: TGTGCCAGCAGTTTATCAGGGGGATCGGGCTACACCTTC.

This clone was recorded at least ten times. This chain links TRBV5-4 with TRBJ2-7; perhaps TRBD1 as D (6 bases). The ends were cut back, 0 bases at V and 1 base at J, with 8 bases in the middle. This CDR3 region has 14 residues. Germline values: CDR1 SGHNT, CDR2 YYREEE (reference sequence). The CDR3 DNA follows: TGTGCCAGCAGCTTGGGGGGGCGGTCCTACGAGCAGTACTTC. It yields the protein CASSLGGRSYEQYF.

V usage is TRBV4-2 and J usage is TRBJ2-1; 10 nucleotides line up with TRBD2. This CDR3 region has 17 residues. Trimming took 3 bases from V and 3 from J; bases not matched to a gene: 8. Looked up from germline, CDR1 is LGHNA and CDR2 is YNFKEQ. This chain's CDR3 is CASSHGPSGGIYNEQFF. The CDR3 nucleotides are TGTGCCAGCAGCCATGGGCCTAGCGGGGGAATCTACAATGAGCAGTTCTTC.

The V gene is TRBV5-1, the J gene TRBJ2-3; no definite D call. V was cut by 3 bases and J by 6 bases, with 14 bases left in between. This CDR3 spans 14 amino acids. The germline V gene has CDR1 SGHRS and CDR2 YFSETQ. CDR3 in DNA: TGCGCCAGCAGCTCTGGCCGCAGTATGGATACGCAGTATTTT. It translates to CASSSGRSMDTQYF.

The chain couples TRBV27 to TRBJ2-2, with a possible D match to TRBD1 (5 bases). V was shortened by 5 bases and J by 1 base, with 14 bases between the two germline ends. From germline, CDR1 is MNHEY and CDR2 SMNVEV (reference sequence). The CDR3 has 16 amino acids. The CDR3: CASSPNRNMNTGELFF. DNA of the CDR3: TGTGCCAGCAGTCCGAACAGGAATATGAACACCGGGGAGCTGTTTTTT.

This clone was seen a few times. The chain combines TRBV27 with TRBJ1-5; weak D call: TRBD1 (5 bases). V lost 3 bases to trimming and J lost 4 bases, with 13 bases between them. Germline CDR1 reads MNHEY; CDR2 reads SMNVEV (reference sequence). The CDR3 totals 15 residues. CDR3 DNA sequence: TGTGCCAGCAGTTTCTCCGCCGGGGGGAATCAGCCCCAGCATTTT. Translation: CASSFSAGGNQPQHF.

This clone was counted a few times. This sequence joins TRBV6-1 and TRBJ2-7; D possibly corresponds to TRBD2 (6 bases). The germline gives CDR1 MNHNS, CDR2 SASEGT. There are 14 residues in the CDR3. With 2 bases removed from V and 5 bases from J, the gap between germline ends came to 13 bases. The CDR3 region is CASSELKEGHEQYF. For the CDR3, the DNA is TGTGCCAGCAGTGAATTGAAGGAGGGCCACGAGCAGTACTTC.

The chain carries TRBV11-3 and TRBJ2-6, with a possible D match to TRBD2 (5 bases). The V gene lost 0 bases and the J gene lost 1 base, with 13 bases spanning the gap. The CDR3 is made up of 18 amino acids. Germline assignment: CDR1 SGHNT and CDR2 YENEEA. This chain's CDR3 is CASSLDPGRASGANVLTF. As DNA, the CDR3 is TGTGCCAGCAGCTTAGATCCGGGAAGGGCATCTGGGGCCAACGTCCTGACTTTC.

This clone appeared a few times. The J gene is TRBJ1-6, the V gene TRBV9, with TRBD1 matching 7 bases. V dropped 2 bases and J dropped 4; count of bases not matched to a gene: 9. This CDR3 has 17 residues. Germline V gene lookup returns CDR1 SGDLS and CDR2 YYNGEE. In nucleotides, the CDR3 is TGTGCCAGCAGCGTGGGAGGACAGGCGGCGTATAATTCACCCCTCCACTTT. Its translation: CASSVGGQAAYNSPLHF.

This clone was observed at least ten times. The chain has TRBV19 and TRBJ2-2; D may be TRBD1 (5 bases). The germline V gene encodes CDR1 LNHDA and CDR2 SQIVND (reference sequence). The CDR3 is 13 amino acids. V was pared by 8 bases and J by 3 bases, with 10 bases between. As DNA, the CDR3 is TGTGCCAGTTCGGACACTTACACCGGGGAGCTGTTTTTT. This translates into CASSDTYTGELFF.

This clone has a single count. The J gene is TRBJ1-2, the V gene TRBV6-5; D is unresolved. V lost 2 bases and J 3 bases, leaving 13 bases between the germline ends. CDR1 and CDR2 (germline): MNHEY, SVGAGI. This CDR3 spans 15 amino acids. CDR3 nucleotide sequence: TGTGCCAGCAGTTACAACATCGGGGTAGACTATGGCTACACCTTC. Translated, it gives CASSYNIGVDYGYTF.

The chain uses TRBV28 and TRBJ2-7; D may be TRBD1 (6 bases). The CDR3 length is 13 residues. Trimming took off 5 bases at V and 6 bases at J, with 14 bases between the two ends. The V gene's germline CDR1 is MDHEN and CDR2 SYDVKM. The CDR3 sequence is CASSLMEDSEQYF. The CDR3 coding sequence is TGTGCCAGCAGTCTAATGGAGGACAGCGAGCAGTACTTC.

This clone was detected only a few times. As DNA, the CDR3 is TGTGCCAGCAGCGAAGACTGGGGGGCTGGAAACACCATATATTTT. Its protein is CASSEDWGAGNTIYF. The genes are TRBV9 and TRBJ1-3; tentative D call: TRBD1 (5 bases). Germline assignment: CDR1 SGDLS and CDR2 YYNGEE. V was shortened by 3 bases and J by 2 bases, with 12 bases between the two germline ends. The CDR3 consists of 15 residues.